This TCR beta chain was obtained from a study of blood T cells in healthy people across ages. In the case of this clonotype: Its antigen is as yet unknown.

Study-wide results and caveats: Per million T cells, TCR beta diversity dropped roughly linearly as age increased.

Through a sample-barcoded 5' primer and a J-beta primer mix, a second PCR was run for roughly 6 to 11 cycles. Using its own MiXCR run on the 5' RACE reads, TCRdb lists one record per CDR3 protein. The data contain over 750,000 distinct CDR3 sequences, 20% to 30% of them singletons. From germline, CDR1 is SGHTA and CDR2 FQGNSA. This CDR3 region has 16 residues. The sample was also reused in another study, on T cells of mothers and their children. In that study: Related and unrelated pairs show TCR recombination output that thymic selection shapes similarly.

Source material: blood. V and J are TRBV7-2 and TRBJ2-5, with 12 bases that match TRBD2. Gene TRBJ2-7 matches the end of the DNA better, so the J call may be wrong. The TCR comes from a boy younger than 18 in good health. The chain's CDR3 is CASSFPSGGASYEQYF. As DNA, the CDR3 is TGTGCCAGCAGCTTCCCTAGCGGGGGGGCTTCCTACGAGCAGTACTTC.